This T cell receptor (beta chain) derives from a study of T cell changes during pregnancy in multiple sclerosis. Sequencing used immunoSEQ multiplex PCR; TCRdb keeps in-frame clones, though not all of them. The sample shows nearly 80,000 clones, approximately 92% of them seen only once. J gave up 2 bases and V 4 bases, and 3 bases lay outside the gene matches. Germline V gene sequence: CDR1 SGHTA, CDR2 FQGNSA. This CDR3 comprises 14 residues. Sequencing used CD4+ T cells from peripheral blood mononuclear cells, obtained before pregnancy. The receptor comes from a female donor with multiple sclerosis, enrolled in a pregnancy study. The V and J genes are TRBV7-2 and TRBJ1-2; 8 bases fit TRBD1. The CDR3 nucleotides are TGTGCCAGCAGCTACAGGGGGGACAACTATGGCTACACCTTC. Amino acids: CASSYRGDNYGYTF. The entire variable domain, with the rest obtained from reference TRBV7-2 and TRBJ1-2, is as follows: GAGVSQSPSNKVTEKGKDVELRCDPISGHTALYWYRQSLGQGLEFLIYFQGNSAPDKSGLPSDRFSAERTGGSVSTLTIQRTQQEDSAVYLCASSYRGDNYGYTFGSGTRLTVV.